What follows are 26 T cell receptor beta chains derived from one specimen sequenced in a study of type 1 regulatory T cells. A single record per CDR3 protein comes from TCRdb applying MiXCR to the reads. The sample lists under 20,000 distinct CDR3 sequences, 9.5% to 13% occurring once. Input material: CD4+ T cells, either the whole sample or a sorted fraction (not recorded which). The receptors derive from a human donor in good health.

This clonotype was seen a handful of times. The genes are TRBV20-1 and TRBJ2-3; D possibly corresponds to TRBD1 (7 bases). The CDR3 covers 13 residues. The V gene's germline CDR1 is DFQATT and CDR2 SNEGSKA (reference sequence). Trimming pared 6 bases from V and 2 bases from J, leaving 12 bases between. CDR3 DNA sequence: TGCAGTGCGGGACAGCGGGTCACAGATACGCAGTATTTT. Residues: CSAGQRVTDTQYF.

The CDR3 protein is CASSLNPGTNSKQYF. The CDR3 coding sequence is TGTGCCAGCAGTCTAAACCCGGGGACAAACAGCAAGCAGTACTTC. This chain joins TRBV7-2 and TRBJ2-7, with D tentatively TRBD1 (6 bases). Germline assignment: CDR1 SGHTA and CDR2 FQGNSA. V lost 6 bases to trimming and J lost 8 bases, with 23 bases between them. The CDR3 contains 15 residues.

Of note for this clonotype: Just one base apart from a much larger clone, this may be a read error. The chain has TRBV9 and TRBJ2-2; D not resolved. The CDR3 spans 14 residues. Trimming removed 7 bases from V and 0 bases from J, with 10 bases in between. CDR1 SGDLS and CDR2 YYNGEE come from the germline V gene. DNA of the CDR3: TGTGCCAGCGGCGGCCGATCGAACACCGGGGAGCTGTTTTTT. Amino acids: CASGGRSNTGELFF.

The V and J genes are TRBV6-6 and TRBJ1-4; D is undetermined. The V gene's germline CDR1 is MNHNY and CDR2 SVGAGI (reference sequence). V dropped 0 bases and J dropped 13 bases, with 9 bases sitting between them. The length of the CDR3 is 12 residues. For the CDR3, the DNA is TGTGCCAGCAGTTACTCAAGGGCGACACTGTTTTTT. This sequence encodes CASSYSRATLFF.

This clonotype was seen many times. V is TRBV27 and J is TRBJ1-1; D remains unclear. Trimming stripped 3 bases from V and 6 bases from J, with 5 bases between. Germline loops: CDR1 MNHEY, CDR2 SMNVEV (reference sequence). The CDR3 spans 11 residues. The CDR3 protein is CASSFFAEAFF. CDR3 nucleotides: TGTGCCAGCAGTTTTTTCGCTGAAGCTTTCTTT.

Ten or more counts support this clonotype. The chain employs TRBV29-1 and TRBJ1-1; 7 nucleotides line up with TRBD1. The germline V gene has CDR1 SQVTM and CDR2 ANQGSEA. V lost 4 bases to trimming and J lost 4 bases; unmatched junction nucleotides: 12. The CDR3 spans 15 residues. CDR3 in amino acids: CSVGGRTGGVTEAFF. DNA of the CDR3: TGCAGCGTTGGAGGTCGGACAGGAGGGGTCACTGAAGCTTTCTTT.

This clonotype was detected ten times or more. The chain carries TRBV29-1 and TRBJ2-3, with 10 bases that match TRBD2. After removal of 8 bases from V and 4 bases from J, the junction contained 9 bases not matched to a gene. The CDR3 has 14 residues. Germline CDR1 reads SQVTM; CDR2 reads ANQGSEA. The CDR3 DNA follows: TGCAGCACTTTTAGCGGGAGGCCGCCAGATACGCAGTATTTT. Amino acid sequence: CSTFSGRPPDTQYF.

A note on this clonotype: Since a much larger clone is just one base distant, this may be a read error. CDR3 loop: CASSLAADRYRPQHF. CDR3 DNA sequence: TGTGCCAGCAGCTTGGCCGCAGACAGGTATCGGCCCCAGCATTTT. The chain uses TRBV5-5 and TRBJ1-5; perhaps TRBD1 as D (6 bases). CDR1 is SGHKS, CDR2 YYEKEE, per germline (reference sequence). This CDR3 comprises 15 residues. The V end was cut by 0 bases, the J end by 9 bases, with 16 bases between.

There are many counts of this clonotype. The rearrangement links TRBV12-3 or TRBV12-4 to TRBJ2-1, with D perhaps matching TRBD1 or TRBD2 (5 bases each). V was cut by 5 bases and J by 10 bases, with 21 bases left in between. The CDR3 has 15 residues. The CDR3: CASSAQGTVSVEQFF. In DNA form, the CDR3 reads TGTGCCAGCAGTGCCCAAGGGACGGTGAGTGTGGAGCAGTTCTTC.

This clonotype has only a few counts. The chain uses TRBV28 and TRBJ1-1; no reliable D call. V was shortened by 5 bases and J by 3 bases, with 13 bases between the two germline ends. Germline CDR1 reads MDHEN; CDR2 reads SYDVKM. The CDR3 has 14 amino acids. The CDR3 is CASSRPRLHTEAFF. The DNA for the CDR3 is TGTGCCAGCAGTCGACCCAGACTACACACTGAAGCTTTCTTT.

The sample holds many counts of this clonotype. This chain uses TRBV20-1 with TRBJ2-1; D may be TRBD2 (6 bases). With 6 bases removed from V and 0 bases from J, the gap between germline ends came to 15 bases. The CDR3 runs 15 residues. Germline CDR1 reads DFQATT; CDR2 reads SNEGSKA (reference sequence). The DNA of the CDR3 is TGCAGTGCGAACGACGGGAGCGGCTCCTACAATGAGCAGTTCTTC. It encodes CSANDGSGSYNEQFF.

This clonotype was observed a handful of times. This rearrangement joins TRBV29-1 to TRBJ1-5; the D gene is possibly TRBD1 (5 bases). Per the germline V gene, CDR1 is SQVTM and CDR2 is ANQGSEA. V was cut by 5 bases and J by 2 bases, with 13 bases left in between. There are 14 residues in the CDR3. CDR3 sequence: CSVRQGRGNQPQHF. In DNA, the CDR3 is TGCAGCGTTCGGCAGGGTCGCGGCAATCAGCCCCAGCATTTT.

This clonotype was recorded at least ten times. This chain connects TRBV7-2 to TRBJ2-7; D is perhaps TRBD2 (6 bases). This CDR3 is built from 13 residues. Germline V lookup: CDR1 SGHTA, CDR2 FQGNSA. Trimming took 5 bases from V and 3 from J, leaving 11 bases between them. CDR3 sequence reads: CASSRTTYYEQYF. As DNA, the CDR3 is TGTGCCAGCAGCCGGACTACCTACTACGAGCAGTACTTC.

The V call is TRBV7-2, the J call TRBJ2-3, with D unresolved. CDR3 length equals 15 residues. V lost 5 bases and J lost 1, with 13 bases in between. Germline V gene sequence: CDR1 SGHTA, CDR2 FQGNSA. The CDR3, as DNA: TGTGCCAGCAGCCCACTGGGTGGGGGCACAGATACGCAGTATTTT. It codes for CASSPLGGGTDTQYF.

The V call is TRBV29-1, the J call TRBJ2-3, with D unresolved. Germline CDR1 and CDR2: SQVTM and ANQGSEA. The CDR3 extends over 12 amino acids. V lost 8 bases and J 0 bases, leaving 9 bases between the germline ends. The CDR3 bases are TGCAGCCCCCAACCTAGCACAGATACGCAGTATTTT. Protein product: CSPQPSTDTQYF.

This clonotype was seen ten or more times. The CDR3 region is CASGIGPYEQYF. The CDR3 nucleotides read TGTGCCAGCGGAATAGGGCCCTACGAGCAGTACTTC. The chain recombines TRBV6-1 with TRBJ2-7, with D hard to call. Germline V CDR1 and CDR2: MNHNS, SASEGT. With 8 bases removed from V and 2 bases from J, the gap between germline ends came to 10 bases. There are 12 residues in the CDR3.

This clonotype is labeled medium-sized. V is TRBV5-1 and J is TRBJ2-5; D is perhaps TRBD1 (6 bases). Between the trimmed V and J ends, which lost 2 bases and 3 bases, there was a span of 17 bases. This CDR3 comprises 16 residues. Germline V gives CDR1 SGHRS, CDR2 YFSETQ. CDR3 amino acids: CASSFGPGHNKETQYF. CDR3 bases: TGCGCCAGCAGCTTCGGACCGGGACACAACAAAGAGACCCAGTACTTC.

The V call is TRBV20-1, the J call TRBJ2-1; 10 nucleotides match TRBD2. From germline, CDR1 is DFQATT and CDR2 SNEGSKA (reference sequence). The CDR3 runs to 17 residues. V shed 1 base and J 5 bases; nucleotides not matched to a gene: 11. For the CDR3, the DNA is TGCAGTGCTAGAGGGACTAGCGGTACCTCATCGGACAATGAGCAGTTCTTC. Its protein is CSARGTSGTSSDNEQFF.

This clonotype was detected many times. The chain combines TRBV20-1 with TRBJ2-1; TRBD2 aligns across 7 bases. Germline CDR1 is DFQATT and CDR2 is SNEGSKA (reference sequence). V lost 5 bases to trimming and J lost 0 bases; unmatched junction nucleotides: 4. The CDR3 covers 14 residues. CDR3: CSAPGGGSYNEQFF. CDR3 DNA: TGCAGTGCTCCGGGCGGGGGCTCCTACAATGAGCAGTTCTTC.

Many counts were recorded for this clonotype. The genes are TRBV28 and TRBJ1-4, with D perhaps TRBD1 (5 bases). Germline loops: CDR1 MDHEN, CDR2 SYDVKM. The V and J ends lost 6 bases and 4 bases respectively, with 12 bases between them. The CDR3 is 14 amino acids. CDR3 in DNA: TGTGCCAGCAGGAATGGGGACGGTAATGAAAAACTGTTTTTT. Amino acids: CASRNGDGNEKLFF.

The chain employs TRBV12-3 or TRBV12-4 and TRBJ2-5; TRBD2 aligns across 9 bases. The CDR3 loop spans 16 amino acids. V shed 8 bases and J 5 bases; nucleotides not matched to a gene: 15. The CDR3 DNA follows: TGTGCCAGCCGATTAGGTGTAGCGGGAGACTCGGAGACCCAGTACTTC. It specifies CASRLGVAGDSETQYF.

This clonotype appeared a few times. The rearrangement joins TRBV2 to TRBJ1-4; D call uncertain. The CDR3 covers 13 residues. V gave up 10 bases and J gave up 5 bases, with 14 bases separating them. Germline V gene sequence: CDR1 SNHLY, CDR2 FYNNEI. The CDR3 DNA is TGTGCCACCAGAGAACGGCGAAATGAAAAACTGTTTTTT. Translated: CATRERRNEKLFF.

This clonotype was seen more than once but under ten times. The chain couples TRBV7-9 to TRBJ2-7; 8 bases align to TRBD1. The CDR3 is 14 amino acids. Germline CDR1 reads SEHNR; CDR2 reads FQNEAQ (reference sequence). After removal of 5 bases from V and 3 bases from J, the junction contained 6 bases not matched to a gene. The CDR3 spells CASSLTGTGYEQYF. The DNA of the CDR3 is TGTGCCAGCAGCCTAACCGGGACAGGCTACGAGCAGTACTTC.

The chain links TRBV5-1 to TRBJ1-1, with 10 bases that match TRBD1. This CDR3 region has 15 residues. Trimming cost V 5 bases and J 9 bases; bases outside gene matches: 13. CDR1 and CDR2 (germline): SGHRS, YFSETQ. The chain's CDR3 is CASSGTGQGLSKAFF. CDR3 DNA: TGCGCCAGCAGTGGGACGGGACAGGGGTTATCTAAAGCTTTCTTT.

This clonotype was counted ten times or more. The CDR3, as DNA: TGTGCCAGCAGCTCCCAGAGAACCCTCCACTTT. This encodes CASSSQRTLHF. The chain recombines TRBV7-2 with TRBJ1-6; D call uncertain. The germline V gene encodes CDR1 SGHTA and CDR2 FQGNSA. V shed 4 bases and J shed 14 bases, with 9 bases lying between them. CDR3 length equals 11 residues.

This clonotype was seen many times. This chain joins TRBV20-1 and TRBJ1-1, with D maybe TRBD1 (5 bases). The V end lost 1 base, the J end lost 0 bases, and 12 bases lay between the germline ends. This CDR3 contains 15 residues. The germline gives CDR1 DFQATT, CDR2 SNEGSKA (reference sequence). CDR3 in DNA: TGCAGTGCTAGAGCTGCCAGGGTCATGAACACTGAAGCTTTCTTT. Amino acid sequence: CSARAARVMNTEAFF.